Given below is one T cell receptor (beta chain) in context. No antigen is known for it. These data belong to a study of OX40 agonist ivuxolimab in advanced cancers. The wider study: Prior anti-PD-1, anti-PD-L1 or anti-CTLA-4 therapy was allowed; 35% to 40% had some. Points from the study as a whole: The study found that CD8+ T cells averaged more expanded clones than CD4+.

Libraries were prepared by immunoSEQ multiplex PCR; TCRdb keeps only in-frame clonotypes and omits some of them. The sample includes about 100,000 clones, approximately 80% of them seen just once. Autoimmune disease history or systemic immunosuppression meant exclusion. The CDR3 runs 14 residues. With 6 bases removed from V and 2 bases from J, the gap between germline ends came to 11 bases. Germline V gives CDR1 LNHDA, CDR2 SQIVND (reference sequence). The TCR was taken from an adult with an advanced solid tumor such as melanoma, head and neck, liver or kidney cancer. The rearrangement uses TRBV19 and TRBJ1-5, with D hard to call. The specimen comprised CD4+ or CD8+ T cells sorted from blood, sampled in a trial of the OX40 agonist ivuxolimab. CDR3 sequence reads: CASRGGMGNQPQHF. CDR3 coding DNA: TGTGCCAGTAGGGGTGGGATGGGCAATCAGCCCCAGCATTTT.